This T cell receptor (beta chain) appears in the sequencing data of a study of blood T cell repertoires in COVID-19. About the research overall: Collection of acute and convalescent COVID-19 samples took place in the United States, Italy and Spain.

The ends lost 0 bases at V and 4 bases at J; junction bases unmatched: 2. Germline V gene sequence: CDR1 SGHRS, CDR2 YFSETQ. The CDR3 length is 15 residues. The table came from immunoSEQ multiplex PCR; TCRdb's copy has only in-frame clones and leaves some out. This table has roughly 40,000 clones, about 86% appearing once. Regarding this clone: At the DNA level, this CDR3 is encoded by other sequences in the same sample as well.

The sequenced sample consisted of peripheral blood. The chain carries TRBV5-1 and TRBJ2-1, with TRBD1 identical over 9 bases. The receptor was isolated from an elderly woman with active or convalescent COVID-19. CDR3 in amino acids: CASSLGTGVYNEQFF. CDR3 DNA sequence: TGCGCCAGCAGCTTGGGGACAGGGGTATACAATGAGCAGTTCTTC.